One and the same sample provided the 12 T cell receptor beta chains below, sequenced in a study of blood T cell repertoires in COVID-19. Profiled with immunoSEQ multiplex PCR; TCRdb holds only in-frame clones, not every one. The sample has 200,000 to 250,000 clones, about four fifths seen once. Sample: peripheral blood. The receptors derive from a woman of 80 years or more with COVID-19, enrolled during active disease.

The chain carries TRBV3-1 (or the pseudogene TRBV3-2) and TRBJ2-5; weak D call: TRBD1 (5 bases). V was shortened by 6 bases and J by 5 bases, with 16 bases between the two germline ends. This CDR3 spans 14 amino acids. CDR1 LGHDT and CDR2 YNNKEL come from the germline V gene (reference sequence). Here the CDR3 reads CASSRQTLMETQYF. The CDR3 nucleotides read TGTGCCAGCAGTCGACAGACTCTAATGGAGACCCAGTACTTC.

This chain links TRBV6-1 with TRBJ1-2, with D unclear. Germline lookup yields CDR1 MNHNS and CDR2 SASEGT. This CDR3 comprises 17 residues. V was shortened by 4 bases and J by 2 bases, with 20 bases between the two germline ends. DNA for the CDR3: TGTGCCAGCAGTGTCCCTCGAATGGCAGGTAACAACTATGGCTACACCTTC. It specifies CASSVPRMAGNNYGYTF.

V and J are TRBV19 and TRBJ2-1; D might be TRBD1 (6 bases). The V gene lost 6 bases and the J gene lost 7 bases, with 13 bases spanning the gap. The CDR3 length is 13 residues. Per germline, CDR1 LNHDA and CDR2 SQIVND (reference sequence). The CDR3 loop reads CASSGQHLNEQFF. DNA of the CDR3: TGTGCCAGTAGCGGACAGCACCTAAATGAGCAGTTCTTC. Using reference TRBV19 and TRBJ2-1 for the parts outside the CDR3, the full variable domain is DGGITQSPKYLFRKEGQNVTLSCEQNLNHDAMYWYRQDPGQGLRLIYYSQIVNDFQKGDIAEGYSVSREKKESFPLTVTSAQKNPTAFYLCASSGQHLNEQFFGPGTRLTVL.

This chain connects TRBV28 to TRBJ1-5, with D hard to call. The CDR3 covers 12 residues. Germline loops: CDR1 MDHEN, CDR2 SYDVKM. Trimming stripped 5 bases from V and 4 bases from J, with 6 bases between. Here the CDR3 reads CASSPNNQPQHF. Here the CDR3 DNA reads TGTGCCAGCAGTCCAAATAATCAGCCCCAGCATTTT.

This sequence joins TRBV30 and TRBJ1-2; D not certain. The CDR3 has 13 residues. V was trimmed by 0 bases and J by 2 bases, leaving 7 bases between them. CDR1 and CDR2 from the germline V gene are GTSNPN and SVGIG (reference sequence). In DNA form, the CDR3 reads TGTGCCTGGAGTGTACCGGGGAACTATGGCTACACCTTC. This sequence encodes CAWSVPGNYGYTF. Variable domain in full (rest from reference TRBV30 and TRBJ1-2): SQTIHQWPATLVQPVGSPLSLECTVEGTSNPNLYWYRQAAGRGLQLLFYSVGIGQISSEVPQNLSASRPQDRQFILSSKKLLLSDSGFYLCAWSVPGNYGYTFGSGTRLTVV.

The chain is built from TRBV5-1 and TRBJ2-2; maybe TRBD2 (6 bases). Germline loops: CDR1 SGHRS, CDR2 YFSETQ. This CDR3 comprises 14 residues. Deletions cut 6 bases from V and 0 bases from J, with 9 bases between. The CDR3: CASISGSNTGELFF. CDR3 nucleotide sequence: TGCGCCAGCATTAGCGGCTCGAACACCGGGGAGCTGTTTTTT.

This clone showed up just once. The chain has TRBV30 and TRBJ1-2, with D perhaps matching TRBD1 (6 bases). CDR3 length: 12 residues. V lost 5 bases and J 7 bases, leaving 14 bases between the germline ends. CDR1 is GTSNPN, CDR2 SVGIG, per germline (reference sequence). The CDR3 nucleotides read TGTGCCTGGGGTACAGGGATGGGTGGCTACACCTTC. This translates into CAWGTGMGGYTF.

The chain links TRBV2 to TRBJ2-1, with a tentative D call TRBD1 (5 bases). The CDR3 has 14 residues. Per germline, CDR1 SNHLY and CDR2 FYNNEI. V dropped 6 bases and J dropped 0 bases, with 9 bases sitting between them. CDR3: CASRDISSYNEQFF. CDR3 DNA sequence: TGTGCCAGCAGGGACATCAGCTCCTACAATGAGCAGTTCTTC.

The chain carries TRBV19 and TRBJ2-3; tentatively, D is TRBD2 (6 bases). The CDR3 is made up of 13 amino acids. The germline V gene encodes CDR1 LNHDA and CDR2 SQIVND (reference sequence). V shed 3 bases and J shed 5 bases, with 9 bases lying between them. The CDR3 DNA follows: TGTGCCAGTAGTATTTCGGGGGAAGATACGCAGTATTTT. Protein sequence: CASSISGEDTQYF.

The chain joins TRBV29-1 to TRBJ2-2, with D possibly matching TRBD2 (6 bases). The CDR3 has 13 residues. Trimming cost V 7 bases and J 1 base, with 10 bases left between them. Germline CDR1 reads SQVTM; CDR2 reads ANQGSEA. The CDR3 bases are TGCAGCGGGTTTAGCGGGAACACCGGGGAGCTGTTTTTT. Its translation is CSGFSGNTGELFF.

The rearrangement uses TRBV5-4 and TRBJ2-7, with D possibly TRBD2 on 5 matching bases. Per germline, CDR1 SGHNT and CDR2 YYREEE (reference sequence). This CDR3 comprises 14 residues. V gave up 0 bases and J gave up 6 bases, with 13 bases separating them. CDR3 in DNA: TGTGCCAGCAGCTTGGGGCGGCTAGCTTCCGAGCAGTACTTC. Translation gives CASSLGRLASEQYF.

This clone came up a few times. This sequence joins TRBV2 and TRBJ1-1; D remains ambiguous. Per the germline V gene, CDR1 is SNHLY and CDR2 is FYNNEI. The CDR3 covers 13 residues. Trimming cost V 4 bases and J 0 bases, with 6 bases left between them. CDR3 sequence (DNA): TGTGCCAGCAGTGCAGTACTGAACACTGAAGCTTTCTTT. It is translated as CASSAVLNTEAFF.